The subject of this entry is one TCR beta chain. TCRdb re-called the 5' RACE reads, yielding one record per CDR3 amino acid sequence without DNA. In total, the table holds 110,000 to 150,000 distinct CDR3 sequences. The data were taken from a study of monozygotic twins with inflammatory bowel disease. The CDR3 spans 15 residues. CDR1 and CDR2 from the germline V gene are KGHSH and LQKENI. Sequenced input: blood. The rearrangement uses TRBV18 and TRBJ1-5; TCRdb names TRBD1, which stays unverified in the absence of DNA. The receptor's source is a human donor with ulcerative colitis or Crohn's disease, or a healthy co-twin of an affected twin (not recorded which). The CDR3 here is CASSPEGGGNQPQHF.